The T cell receptor (beta chain) described here comes from a study of T cell responses to AZD1222 COVID-19 vaccine. General study results and limits: Breadth and depth of Spike-specific TCRs rose after two AZD1222 doses. Unmutated regions of variants are reportedly targeted by nearly half of spike-specific TCRs.

The V and J ends lost 0 bases and 0 bases respectively, with 9 bases between them. This CDR3 comprises 15 residues. The V gene's germline CDR1 is SGHKS and CDR2 YYEKEE (reference sequence). This clone was found a few times. Its antigen is unidentified. The method was immunoSEQ multiplex PCR; TCRdb's version includes in-frame clones alone and lacks a portion of them. This sample has 120,000 or so clones, with 81% found just once. The specimen comprised peripheral blood, sampled on day 0 of AZD1222 vaccination. This receptor was identified in an adult in good health. This chain joins TRBV5-5 and TRBJ1-1; no firm D call. The CDR3 protein is CASSLEDWMNTEAFF. CDR3 DNA: TGTGCCAGCAGCTTGGAGGATTGGATGAACACTGAAGCTTTCTTT. Using reference TRBV5-5 and TRBJ1-1 for the parts outside the CDR3, the full variable domain is DAGVTQSPTHLIKTRGQQVTLRCSPISGHKSVSWYQQVLGQGPQFIFQYYEKEERGRGNFPDRFSARQFPNYSSELNVNALLLGDSALYLCASSLEDWMNTEAFFGQGTRLTVV.